This TCR beta chain was sequenced during a study of blood T cell repertoires in COVID-19. Study at large: Spain, Italy and the United States supplied samples that represented acute and convalescent COVID-19.

All enrollees were roughly 18 to 95 years old and from 20 to 25 US areas. The authors' processing: The authors estimated nucleated cell counts from reference gene primer amplification. Here immunoSEQ multiplex PCR was the method, and the copy in TCRdb shows in-frame clones only, minus some. That table gives V, J and clone size, and the DNA gave D and trimming. The repertoire has about 300,000 clones, 65% to 90% of them found once; the top ten carry about 9.4%. CDR1 and CDR2 (germline): MGHRA, YSYEKL. Trimming took 5 bases from V and 2 from J; bases not matched to a gene: 5. This CDR3 spans 15 amino acids.

Sequences were obtained from PBMCs or T cells enriched from blood (not recorded which). This rearrangement joins TRBV4-1 to TRBJ2-3, with TRBD2 identical over 9 bases. This receptor was identified in a woman aged 18-35 years who had recovered from COVID-19. CDR3 sequence (DNA): TGCGCCAGCAGCAAGCTAGCGGGAACCACAGATACGCAGTATTTT. Translating gives CASSKLAGTTDTQYF.